The 29 T cell receptor beta chains below come from one sample, sequenced in a study of human T cells and chemical hapten exposure. The library attached unique molecular identifiers to individual cDNA molecules. TCRdb re-called the reads through MiXCR, storing one row per CDR3 protein. In the table there are 100,000 to 150,000 distinct CDR3 sequences, over 7% of which are singletons. The starting material, unfractionated whole blood, was used for total RNA extraction. Sequenced sample: whole blood. The receptors were gathered from a human donor in good health. Some clones in this sample may be carry-over from other donors' samples.

This clonotype has a handful of counts. The chain employs TRBV6-2 or TRBV6-3 and TRBJ1-5; tentative D call: TRBD1 (5 bases). The germline CDR1 and CDR2 sequences are MNHEY and SVGEGT. The CDR3 covers 15 residues. Trimming left V 6 bases short and J 1 base short, with 13 bases between. Here the CDR3 reads CASSEQATSNQPQHF. Here the CDR3 DNA reads TGTGCCAGCAGCGAACAGGCTACGAGCAATCAGCCCCAGCATTTT.

The table lists this clonotype with many counts. This sequence joins TRBV6-5 and TRBJ1-1; D remains ambiguous. This CDR3 is 14 amino acids long. Per the germline V gene, CDR1 is MNHEY and CDR2 is SVGAGI. V dropped 6 bases and J dropped 0 bases, with 11 bases sitting between them. CDR3 residues: CASSIQVMNTEAFF. The CDR3 coding sequence is TGTGCCAGCAGCATCCAGGTGATGAACACTGAAGCTTTCTTT.

V is TRBV6-1 and J is TRBJ2-2; no firm D call. CDR1 and CDR2 from the germline V gene are MNHNS and SASEGT. The CDR3 totals 13 residues. Trimming cost V 7 bases and J 5 bases, with 11 bases left between them. CDR3 sequence reads: CASTLQETGELFF. The CDR3 DNA follows: TGTGCCAGCACTCTTCAGGAGACCGGGGAGCTGTTTTTT.

This clonotype was counted only a few times. The chain links TRBV4-3 to TRBJ2-7, with a weak D call TRBD1 (5 bases). Germline lookup yields CDR1 LGHNA and CDR2 YSLEER. Trimming cost V 4 bases and J 2 bases, with 18 bases left between them. The CDR3 runs 16 residues. The CDR3 is CASSLKVGQAAYEQYF. DNA of the CDR3: TGCGCCAGCAGCCTAAAGGTTGGACAAGCAGCCTACGAGCAGTACTTC.

This chain joins TRBV6-2 or TRBV6-3 and TRBJ2-3; tentative D call: TRBD2 (6 bases). Germline V gene data show CDR1 as MNHEY and CDR2 as SVGEGT. V dropped 4 bases and J dropped 3 bases, with 11 bases sitting between them. This CDR3 is built from 14 residues. The CDR3 DNA is TGTGCCAGCAGTTTAGACCGGGAGACAGATACGCAGTATTTT. Translated, it gives CASSLDRETDTQYF.

The chain uses TRBV5-1 and TRBJ2-7; 7 bases are a match to TRBD1. The V gene's germline CDR1 is SGHRS and CDR2 YFSETQ. J was trimmed by 2 bases and V by 4 bases; bases with no gene match: 12. The CDR3 has 16 residues. The CDR3 loop reads CASSTPMTGYTYEQYF. The CDR3 DNA follows: TGCGCCAGCAGCACCCCAATGACAGGGTACACCTACGAGCAGTACTTC.

This clonotype was recorded at least ten times. The chain couples TRBV6-5 to TRBJ1-6; TRBD1 agrees at 7 bases. The V gene's germline CDR1 is MNHEY and CDR2 SVGAGI. CDR3 size: 14 residues. The junction had 7 bases not matched to a gene; V was cut back by 5 bases and J by 9 bases. CDR3 loop: CASSLQGSPSPLHF. The CDR3 DNA follows: TGTGCCAGCAGTCTACAGGGGTCTCCTTCACCCCTCCACTTT.

This clonotype was counted between two and nine times. The rearrangement links TRBV30 to TRBJ1-5; 8 nucleotides line up with TRBD1. The CDR3 spans 14 residues. Germline loops: CDR1 GTSNPN, CDR2 SVGIG (reference sequence). V shed 3 bases and J 7 bases; nucleotides not matched to a gene: 8. The CDR3 DNA reads TGTGCCTGGAGGCCAGGGGGCTCAGCACAGCCCCAGCATTTT. This codes for CAWRPGGSAQPQHF.

In its sample, this clonotype was seen many times. This sequence joins TRBV29-1 and TRBJ1-2, with D unclear. Per germline, CDR1 SQVTM and CDR2 ANQGSEA. V lost 2 bases, J lost 8 bases, and 12 bases lay in between. The CDR3 spans 12 residues. DNA for the CDR3: TGCAGCGTTGAAAGGACGGGCCTGGGCTACACCTTC. Protein sequence: CSVERTGLGYTF.

The rearrangement joins TRBV7-2 to TRBJ1-5, with TRBD1 matching over 7 bases. CDR1 is SGHTA and CDR2 is FQGNSA in the germline V gene. This CDR3 spans 11 amino acids. Losses at the gene ends were 2 bases for V and 13 bases for J; bases not matched to a gene: 2. CDR3 in DNA: TGTGCCAGCAGCTTAACAGGGGCTCAGCATTTT. It codes for CASSLTGAQHF.

CDR3 region: CASSQERDRGIQYF. The CDR3, as DNA: TGCGCCAGCAGCCAAGAAAGGGACAGGGGCATTCAGTACTTC. This chain connects TRBV4-3 to TRBJ2-4, with 10 bases fitting TRBD1. Germline V gives CDR1 LGHNA, CDR2 YSLEER. The junction had 2 bases not matched to a gene; V was cut back by 0 bases and J by 9 bases. The CDR3 consists of 14 residues.

This clonotype came up a few times. The genes are TRBV7-7 and TRBJ2-5; TRBD1 agrees at 8 bases. Germline values: CDR1 SSHAT, CDR2 FNYEAQ (reference sequence). The CDR3 is 15 amino acids. After removal of 3 bases from V and 2 bases from J, the junction contained 5 bases not matched to a gene. CDR3 sequence (DNA): TGTGCCAGCAGCTTCGACAGGGGCTTACAAGAGACCCAGTACTTC. Amino acid sequence: CASSFDRGLQETQYF. Combining the CDR3 with reference TRBV7-7 and TRBJ2-5 gives the whole variable domain GAGVSQSPRYKVTKRGQDVTLRCDPISSHATLYWYQQALGQGPEFLTYFNYEAQPDKSGLPSDRFSAERPEGSISTLTIQRTEQRDSAMYRCASSFDRGLQETQYFGPGTRLLVL.

In nucleotides, the CDR3 is TGTGCCAGCAGCCAAGATCAAGCGGGAGGTTTCCAAGAGACCCAGTACTTC. Translation: CASSQDQAGGFQETQYF. The V gene is TRBV3-1, the J gene TRBJ2-5, with 9 nucleotides matching TRBD2. Germline lookup yields CDR1 LGHDT and CDR2 YNNKEL (reference sequence). The CDR3 runs 17 residues. The J segment lost 1 base and the V segment lost 0 bases, leaving 6 bases of the junction unmatched.

There are many counts of this clonotype. This chain joins TRBV6-2 or TRBV6-3 and TRBJ2-1; 11 bases are shared with TRBD1. Unmatched junction bases numbered 6, after V lost 7 bases and J lost 7 bases. Germline assignment: CDR1 MNHEY and CDR2 SVGEGT. This CDR3 is built from 14 residues. CDR3: CASIRDRGVNEQFF. Here the CDR3 DNA reads TGTGCCAGCATTCGGGACAGGGGGGTGAATGAGCAGTTCTTC.

This clonotype came up a few times. The V and J genes are TRBV7-8 and TRBJ1-3; 7 positions agree with TRBD1. CDR3 length: 12 residues. Trimming cost V 5 bases and J 16 bases; bases outside gene matches: 11. The V gene's germline CDR1 is SGHVS and CDR2 FQNEAQ. CDR3 region: CASSDRDRGWYF. The CDR3 coding sequence is TGTGCCAGCAGCGACAGGGACCGCGGTTGGTATTTT. The variable domain in full, with the rest retrieved from reference TRBV7-8 and TRBJ1-3, is GAGVSQSPRYKVAKRGQDVALRCDPISGHVSLFWYQQALGQGPEFLTYFQNEAQLDKSGLPSDRFFAERPEGSVSTLKIQRTQQEDSAVYLCASSDRDRGWYFGEGSWLTVV.

In its sample, this clonotype was seen a few times. V gene TRBV12-3 or TRBV12-4 combines with J gene TRBJ2-1; 7 nucleotides align to TRBD2. The CDR3 runs to 15 residues. Trimming cost V 8 bases and J 4 bases; bases outside gene matches: 11. CDR3 nucleotides: TGTGCCAGCCGCTTCGGGCGGGGGTCGTACAATGAGCAGTTCTTC. It specifies CASRFGRGSYNEQFF.

This clonotype was picked up a small number of times. This rearrangement joins TRBV3-1 to TRBJ2-7, with 9 bases aligning to TRBD2. J lost 4 bases, V lost 1 base, and 2 bases had no gene match. Germline V gene data show CDR1 as LGHDT and CDR2 as YNNKEL (reference sequence). The CDR3 has 14 residues. The CDR3 bases are TGTGCCAGCAGCCAAGCGGGACTAGCTTACGAGCAGTACTTC. This encodes CASSQAGLAYEQYF.

This clonotype has a handful of counts. The chain is built from TRBV5-6 and TRBJ2-6; D possibly corresponds to TRBD1 (5 bases). Germline V gene lookup returns CDR1 SGHDT and CDR2 YYEEEE. The V end was cut by 4 bases, the J end by 2 bases, with 16 bases between. The CDR3 has 17 amino acids. DNA of the CDR3: TGTGCCAGCAGCACAGATCCCAGCAGGGCTGGGGCCAACGTCCTGACTTTC. This translates into CASSTDPSRAGANVLTF.

This clonotype was detected ten times or more. The rearrangement links TRBV7-9 to TRBJ1-1; D gene ambiguous. V lost 5 bases and J lost 6, with 16 bases in between. Germline-derived CDR1 and CDR2 are SEHNR and FQNEAQ (reference sequence). The CDR3 length is 14 residues. The CDR3: CASSPEGQVAEAFF. CDR3 nucleotides: TGTGCCAGCAGCCCCGAAGGCCAAGTCGCTGAAGCTTTCTTT.

This chain links TRBV5-1 with TRBJ2-3; D not certain. Trimming cost V 0 bases and J 0 bases, with 8 bases left between them. CDR1 is SGHRS and CDR2 is YFSETQ in the germline V gene. The CDR3 spans 15 residues. Here the CDR3 DNA reads TGCGCCAGCAGCTTGGAGGATACTAGCACAGATACGCAGTATTTT. Protein product: CASSLEDTSTDTQYF.

This clonotype was counted at least ten times. The chain carries TRBV7-9 and TRBJ1-5; D uncertain. The CDR3 is 14 residues long. V gave up 0 bases and J gave up 1 base, with 4 bases separating them. In germline, CDR1 is SEHNR, CDR2 FQNEAQ (reference sequence). For the CDR3, the DNA is TGTGCCAGCAGCTTAGCGTGGAGCAATCAGCCCCAGCATTTT. Protein: CASSLAWSNQPQHF.

This chain joins TRBV7-3 and TRBJ1-1, with 10 bases identical to TRBD1. The CDR3 contains 15 residues. Germline CDR1 and CDR2: SGHTA and FQGTGA. The V segment lost 0 bases and the J segment 5 bases; nucleotides outside the gene matches: 3. The chain's CDR3 is CASSLTSDRGTEAFF. CDR3 coding DNA: TGTGCCAGCAGCTTAACGTCGGACAGGGGGACTGAAGCTTTCTTT. The full variable domain, its missing parts supplied by reference TRBV7-3 and TRBJ1-1, is GAGVSQTPSNKVTEKGKYVELRCDPISGHTALYWYRQSLGQGPEFLIYFQGTGAADDSGLPNDRFFAVRPEGSVSTLKIQRTERGDSAVYLCASSLTSDRGTEAFFGQGTRLTVV.

In this sample, this clonotype turned up many times. The gene calls are TRBV9 and TRBJ2-1; TRBD1 agrees at 10 bases. This CDR3 has 16 residues. Germline V gene lookup returns CDR1 SGDLS and CDR2 YYNGEE. V shed 3 bases, J shed 2 bases, and the junction held 5 bases outside the gene matches. The CDR3 loop is CASSESGTGAYNEQFF. The DNA of the CDR3 is TGTGCCAGCAGCGAATCCGGGACAGGGGCCTACAATGAGCAGTTCTTC.

This clonotype was detected ten times or more. J is TRBJ2-3 and V is TRBV2; 9 bases are shared with TRBD1. Per germline, CDR1 SNHLY and CDR2 FYNNEI. V trimming: 9 bases; J trimming: 5 bases; junction bases outside the gene matches: 12. The CDR3 sequence is 15 residues long. CDR3: CARGLTGQGGDTQYF. The CDR3, as DNA: TGTGCCAGGGGCCTTACGGGACAGGGAGGAGATACGCAGTATTTT.

In this sample, this clonotype turned up many times. CDR3: CASSEGQGNTEAFF. Written as DNA, the CDR3 is TGTGCCAGCTCCGAGGGACAGGGAAACACTGAAGCTTTCTTT. The chain links TRBV18 to TRBJ1-1; 9 nucleotides match TRBD1. CDR1 and CDR2 from the germline V gene are KGHSH and LQKENI. This CDR3 has 14 residues. Germline trimming cut 6 bases from V and 2 bases from J; bases unmatched to any gene: 4.

In its sample, this clonotype was seen many times. The chain is built from TRBV5-1 and TRBJ1-6; D ambiguous. The CDR3 extends over 16 amino acids. V lost 1 base to trimming and J lost 7 bases, with 15 bases between them. The germline V gene encodes CDR1 SGHRS and CDR2 YFSETQ. The CDR3 region is CASSLSDSAANSPLHF. DNA for the CDR3: TGCGCCAGCAGCTTGTCCGACTCGGCAGCCAATTCACCCCTCCACTTT.

The chain has TRBV5-4 and TRBJ2-5, with D perhaps TRBD1 or TRBD2 (5 bases each). The germline gives CDR1 SGHNT, CDR2 YYREEE (reference sequence). CDR3 length: 16 amino acids. Deletions cut 0 bases from V and 3 bases from J, with 15 bases between. This chain's CDR3 is CASSLAVRGWEETQYF. DNA for the CDR3: TGTGCCAGCAGCTTGGCCGTCCGGGGCTGGGAAGAGACCCAGTACTTC.

This clonotype was recorded many times. The CDR3 region is CSARDSKQPQHF. The CDR3 DNA reads TGCAGTGCTAGAGATAGTAAACAGCCCCAGCATTTT. The genes are TRBV20-1 and TRBJ1-5; D uncertain. V lost 0 bases, J lost 7 bases, and 7 bases lay in between. Germline CDR1 DFQATT, CDR2 SNEGSKA (reference sequence). This CDR3 is built from 12 residues.

This clonotype was observed at least ten times. This rearrangement joins TRBV20-1 to TRBJ1-2, with D unresolved. Germline CDR1 DFQATT, CDR2 SNEGSKA (reference sequence). The CDR3 spans 13 residues. Between the trimmed V and J ends, which lost 5 bases and 7 bases, there was a span of 17 bases. This chain's CDR3 is CSAFLPELFGYTF. The DNA for the CDR3 is TGCAGTGCTTTTTTACCGGAGTTGTTTGGCTACACCTTC.